These 20 T cell receptor beta chains were all obtained from the same sample, sequenced in a study of CD8 T cells in Susac syndrome. The authors reverse transcribed roughly 0.5 to 1 ug RNA with random hexamers. TCRdb re-analysed the immunoSEQ multiplex PCR reads in MiXCR, keeping a single row per CDR3 protein. In the table there are some 300,000 distinct CDR3 sequences, roughly 84% of which are singletons. Sequencing was performed on CD8+ T cells from PBMCs. The source is a human donor with multiple sclerosis.

The genes are TRBV27 and TRBJ2-3; 11 positions agree with TRBD2. CDR3 length: 17 residues. Per the germline V gene, CDR1 is MNHEY and CDR2 is SMNVEV (reference sequence). With V trimmed by 5 bases and J by 6 bases, 13 bases remained unmatched. CDR3 DNA: TGTGCCAGCAGTCTTCTCTTAGCGGGAGGGCCTGGGGATACGCAGTATTTT. Translation: CASSLLLAGGPGDTQYF.

This clonotype was counted once. This rearrangement joins TRBV9 to TRBJ2-1; no reliable D call. Between the trimmed V and J ends, which lost 0 bases and 9 bases, there was a span of 7 bases. CDR3 length equals 12 residues. Germline V gene sequence: CDR1 SGDLS, CDR2 YYNGEE. The CDR3 spells CASSVGEGEQFF. In DNA form, the CDR3 reads TGTGCCAGCAGCGTAGGGGAAGGTGAGCAGTTCTTC.

The rearrangement uses TRBV3-1 and TRBJ2-1; TRBD2 matches 9 bases. The J segment lost 2 bases and the V segment lost 4 bases, leaving 6 bases of the junction unmatched. Germline CDR1 is LGHDT and CDR2 is YNNKEL (reference sequence). This CDR3 is 16 amino acids long. DNA of the CDR3: TGTGCCAGCAGCCGACTGCGGGGGGGCACCTACAATGAGCAGTTCTTC. Protein: CASSRLRGGTYNEQFF.

This rearrangement joins TRBV27 to TRBJ1-5; D remains unclear. Trimming left V 2 bases short and J 3 bases short, with 8 bases between. The CDR3 is made up of 14 amino acids. Germline CDR1 MNHEY, CDR2 SMNVEV (reference sequence). CDR3 protein: CASSLVGPNQPQHF. Here the CDR3 DNA reads TGTGCCAGCAGTTTAGTCGGCCCCAATCAGCCCCAGCATTTT.

V gene TRBV9 combines with J gene TRBJ2-1; 11 bases fit TRBD2. The V gene end was trimmed by 7 bases and the J gene end by 6 bases; junction bases not matched to a gene: 9. In germline, CDR1 is SGDLS, CDR2 YYNGEE. CDR3 length: 15 amino acids. CDR3 sequence: CASARLAGSGNEQFF. The CDR3 DNA follows: TGTGCCAGCGCACGACTAGCGGGATCCGGCAATGAGCAGTTCTTC.

This chain connects TRBV5-6 to TRBJ2-7, with 9 bases identical to TRBD2. J lost 2 bases, V lost 2 bases, and 8 bases had no gene match. The length of the CDR3 is 16 residues. Germline V gene sequence: CDR1 SGHDT, CDR2 YYEEEE. The CDR3 loop is CASSFLTSGPPYEQYF. The CDR3 region has the DNA TGTGCCAGCAGCTTCCTGACTAGCGGCCCTCCCTACGAGCAGTACTTC.

The genes are TRBV12-3 or TRBV12-4 and TRBJ2-1, with D maybe TRBD1 (6 bases). This CDR3 contains 17 residues. V was clipped by 4 bases and J by 6 bases, with 22 bases between them. The CDR3 protein is CASSSKRDTFPTNEQFF. CDR3 nucleotides: TGTGCCAGCAGTTCCAAACGGGACACCTTCCCAACCAATGAGCAGTTCTTC.

The gene calls are TRBV2 and TRBJ2-7; no definite D call. Per germline, CDR1 SNHLY and CDR2 FYNNEI. The CDR3 consists of 12 residues. The V end lost 8 bases, the J end lost 1 base, and 9 bases lay between the germline ends. The CDR3 nucleotides are TGTGCCAGCGTTGGCGGATCCTACGAGCAGTACTTC. It encodes CASVGGSYEQYF.

The chain recombines TRBV5-1 with TRBJ1-1; possible D gene TRBD1, 5 bases. V gave up 3 bases and J gave up 5 bases, with 20 bases separating them. The CDR3 has 16 amino acids. Germline V gene data show CDR1 as SGHRS and CDR2 as YFSETQ. The CDR3 is CASSWGYGEMGTEAFF. In nucleotides, the CDR3 is TGCGCCAGCAGCTGGGGGTATGGCGAGATGGGGACTGAAGCTTTCTTT. Full variable domain (rest looked up from reference TRBV5-1 and TRBJ1-1): KAGVTQTPRYLIKTRGQQVTLSCSPISGHRSVSWYQQTPGQGLQFLFEYFSETQRNKGNFPGRFSGRQFSNSRSEMNVSTLELGDSALYLCASSWGYGEMGTEAFFGQGTRLTVV.

The CDR3 sequence is CASSLAREGTQETQYF. CDR3 sequence (DNA): TGTGCCAGCAGTTTGGCACGGGAGGGAACTCAAGAGACCCAGTACTTC. The rearrangement links TRBV27 to TRBJ2-5, with 8 bases identical to TRBD2. The CDR3 has 16 amino acids. V was clipped by 3 bases and J by 2 bases; unmatched bases: 8. Germline V lookup: CDR1 MNHEY, CDR2 SMNVEV (reference sequence).

The gene calls are TRBV7-9 and TRBJ2-5; D assignment may be TRBD1 or TRBD2 (5 bases each). The V gene's germline CDR1 is SEHNR and CDR2 FQNEAQ (reference sequence). The CDR3 is 15 residues long. The V end lost 7 bases, the J end lost 4 bases, and 19 bases lay between the germline ends. The CDR3 DNA reads as TGTGCCAGCACCAGGCTCCGGGGCGAGGGAGAGACCCAGTACTTC. Amino acids: CASTRLRGEGETQYF.

V and J are TRBV10-2 and TRBJ2-7; maybe TRBD1 (5 bases). Trimming stripped 7 bases from V and 7 bases from J, with 26 bases between. This CDR3 has 16 residues. CDR1 is WSHSY, CDR2 SAAADI, per germline. CDR3 sequence reads: CASTEPAEDSYGEQYF. The CDR3 bases are TGCGCCAGCACAGAGCCCGCCGAAGACAGTTACGGGGAGCAGTACTTC.

The rearrangement uses TRBV7-9 and TRBJ2-1; 8 nucleotides line up with TRBD1. Trimming took 4 bases from V and 8 from J; bases not matched to a gene: 10. Looked up from germline, CDR1 is SEHNR and CDR2 is FQNEAQ (reference sequence). This CDR3 has 15 residues. The CDR3 region is CASSSPDRAVDEQFF. The CDR3 DNA sequence: TGTGCCAGCAGCTCCCCGGACAGGGCGGTGGATGAGCAGTTCTTC.

This chain uses TRBV9 with TRBJ2-1; D perhaps matches TRBD2 (5 bases). CDR3 length equals 16 residues. In germline, CDR1 is SGDLS, CDR2 YYNGEE. Trimming shortened V by 0 bases and J by 12 bases, and 22 bases separated the two germline ends. In DNA form, the CDR3 reads TGTGCCAGCAGCGTAGTCGAGGAGGCGGCACCGAAATGGCAGTTCTTC. Encoded protein: CASSVVEEAAPKWQFF.

J is TRBJ2-1 and V is TRBV7-3, with D possibly TRBD2 on 5 matching bases. The germline V gene has CDR1 SGHTA and CDR2 FQGTGA. The V and J ends lost 2 bases and 7 bases respectively, with 12 bases between them. The CDR3 spans 14 residues. The CDR3 bases are TGTGCCAGCAGCTTATCGTCTAGCTGGAATGAGCAGTTCTTC. It codes for CASSLSSSWNEQFF.

The gene calls are TRBV19 and TRBJ2-7, with 7 bases fitting TRBD1. Germline assignment: CDR1 LNHDA and CDR2 SQIVND (reference sequence). CDR3 length: 14 amino acids. V trimming: 11 bases; J trimming: 0 bases; junction bases outside the gene matches: 10. This chain's CDR3 is CASKGQTFSYEQYF. CDR3 sequence (DNA): TGTGCCTCAAAGGGACAGACGTTCTCCTACGAGCAGTACTTC.

This clonotype was seen only once. The chain uses TRBV13 and TRBJ2-7; 12 nucleotides line up with TRBD2. This CDR3 spans 18 amino acids. V was pared by 7 bases and J by 0 bases, with 13 bases of the junction left unmatched. Germline CDR1 is PRHDT and CDR2 is FYEKMQ (reference sequence). The CDR3 DNA reads TGTGCCAGCAACCAACTAGCGGGAGGCCATTTCGACTCCTACGAGCAGTACTTC. It encodes CASNQLAGGHFDSYEQYF.

This sequence joins TRBV18 and TRBJ2-1; D might be TRBD1 (5 bases). Germline assignment: CDR1 KGHSH and CDR2 LQKENI. This CDR3 contains 16 residues. V was shortened by 2 bases and J by 8 bases, with 19 bases between the two germline ends. The DNA of the CDR3 is TGTGCCAGCTCACCAGCCGACAGAACCTTTAGGTATGAGCAGTTCTTC. It is translated as CASSPADRTFRYEQFF.

V is TRBV5-4 and J is TRBJ2-7; 7 bases line up with TRBD2. The junction had 12 bases not matched to a gene; V was cut back by 0 bases and J by 3 bases. The CDR3 loop spans 17 amino acids. Per germline, CDR1 SGHNT and CDR2 YYREEE (reference sequence). The CDR3 loop is CASSLVGSGAPLYEQYF. CDR3 in DNA: TGTGCCAGCAGCTTGGTCGGCAGCGGGGCACCCCTCTACGAGCAGTACTTC.

This clonotype was picked up a small number of times. This chain joins TRBV24-1 and TRBJ2-1; 8 bases are a match to TRBD2. V gave up 0 bases and J gave up 7 bases; unmatched junction bases: 7. In germline, CDR1 is KGHDR, CDR2 SFDVKD. There are 16 residues in the CDR3. CDR3 amino acids: CATSDLDRGGENEQFF. The CDR3 nucleotides are TGTGCCACCAGTGATTTGGATCGGGGGGGGGAGAATGAGCAGTTCTTC.